These T cell receptor beta chains were read from a single sample in a study of T cell repertoires in cytomegalovirus infection. In TCRdb, the reads were re-called with MiXCR into one record per CDR3 protein. The sample has fewer than 250,000 distinct CDR3 sequences; more than 9% are singletons. Input material: PBMCs. The receptors here all came from a human donor in good health (CMV status not recorded). Some clones in this sample may be carry-over from other donors' samples. CDR3s include the opening cysteine and the closing phenylalanine or tryptophan. A D gene is named only where the DNA matches it firmly. Clone size is stated in some rows and not others, as once, few, many or a class when expanded.

J gene | clone size | V gene | D gene | CDR3 length | CDR3 protein | CDR3 DNA
TRBJ2-5 | few | TRBV14 | TRBD1 | 15 | CASGSGQGIGETQYF | TGTGCCAGCGGATCGGGACAGGGGATCGGAGAGACCCAGTACTTC
TRBJ2-5 | - | TRBV20-1 | - | 15 | CSARDSPADGKTQYF | TGCAGTGCTAGAGATAGCCCGGCCGATGGGAAGACCCAGTACTTC
TRBJ1-2 | many | TRBV7-2 | - | 16 | CASSLAGGGTGYGYTF | TGTGCCAGCAGCTTAGCGGGCGGGGGCACCGGCTATGGCTACACCTTC
TRBJ2-7 | - | TRBV6-2/TRBV6-3 | TRBD2 | 20 | CASSFVPGTSGRLSSYEQYF | TGTGCCAGCAGTTTCGTCCCGGGGACTAGCGGGAGGCTAAGCTCCTACGAGCAGTACTTC
TRBJ2-5 | many | TRBV6-1 | - | 11 | CASKGGETQYF | TGTGCCAGCAAAGGAGGAGAGACCCAGTACTTC
TRBJ2-6 | many | TRBV5-4 | TRBD2 | 17 | CASSFSAGGAGANVLTF | TGTGCCAGCAGCTTCTCAGCGGGGGGAGCTGGGGCCAACGTCCTGACTTTC
TRBJ1-5 | - | TRBV28 | TRBD1 | 16 | CASREAAQGAIQPQHF | TGTGCCAGCAGGGAGGCCGCGCAGGGGGCCATACAGCCCCAGCATTTT
TRBJ2-1 | many | TRBV7-9 | TRBD2 | 16 | CASSFGSPSGGDEQFF | TGTGCCAGCAGCTTCGGGTCCCCAAGCGGGGGCGATGAGCAGTTCTTC
TRBJ2-3 | many | TRBV7-6 | - | 12 | CASRGAADTQYF | TGTGCCAGCAGGGGGGCGGCAGATACGCAGTATTTT
TRBJ2-1 | many | TRBV19 | TRBD2 | 15 | CASSIVLAGVGEQFF | TGTGCCAGTAGTATTGTCCTAGCGGGAGTAGGGGAGCAGTTCTTC
TRBJ2-7 | many | TRBV28 | TRBD1 | 14 | CASRPGGVRYEQYF | TGTGCCAGCAGGCCAGGGGGTGTAAGATACGAGCAGTACTTC
TRBJ2-7 | many | TRBV7-2 | - | 16 | CASSLPPGLLAREQYF | TGTGCCAGCAGCCTGCCTCCGGGACTTCTAGCTCGGGAGCAGTACTTC
TRBJ2-3 | few | TRBV14 | - | 15 | CASSQGTLSTDTQYF | TGTGCCAGCAGCCAAGGCACTCTAAGCACAGATACGCAGTATTTT
TRBJ1-2 | many | TRBV10-3 | - | 15 | CAISEMARKNYGYTF | TGTGCCATCAGTGAAATGGCCAGGAAGAACTATGGCTACACCTTC
TRBJ1-6 | many | TRBV27 | TRBD1 | 17 | CASSELKTGGNNSPLHF | TGTGCCAGCAGTGAACTAAAAACAGGGGGGAATAATTCACCCCTCCACTTT
TRBJ2-7 | many | TRBV12-3/TRBV12-4 | TRBD1 | 15 | CASSYGQELRNEQYF | TGTGCCAGCAGTTATGGACAGGAGTTGCGGAACGAGCAGTACTTC
TRBJ2-5 | few | TRBV20-1 | - | 14 | CSGNLPGIDATQYF | TGCAGTGGTAACCTTCCGGGGATAGATGCGACCCAGTACTTC
TRBJ2-7 | many | TRBV7-2 | TRBD1 | 15 | CASSYRQGTRNEQYF | TGTGCCAGCAGCTACCGACAGGGGACGAGGAACGAGCAGTACTTC
TRBJ1-1 | many | TRBV29-1 | TRBD1 | 13 | CSVETGRWTEAFF | TGCAGCGTGGAGACAGGGAGGTGGACTGAAGCTTTCTTT
TRBJ2-5 | - | TRBV28 | TRBD2 | 17 | CASSSAGTRKGGSTQYF | TGTGCCAGCAGTTCGGCTGGGACTAGGAAAGGAGGATCGACCCAGTACTTC
TRBJ2-1 | few | TRBV20-1 | TRBD1 | 15 | CSATHGQDFYNEQFF | TGCAGTGCCACCCACGGACAGGATTTTTACAATGAGCAGTTCTTC
TRBJ1-2 | many | TRBV7-2 | - | 16 | CASSAQRDTSNYGYTF | TGTGCCAGCAGCGCCCAAAGGGATACTTCTAACTATGGCTACACCTTC
TRBJ2-3 | - | TRBV19 | - | 19 | CASSTLTGRGRGLTDTQYF | TGTGCCAGTAGTACGCTCACAGGGAGGGGGAGGGGTCTCACAGATACGCAGTATTTT
TRBJ1-2 | few | TRBV19 | - | 16 | CASSASAGNTNYGYTF | TGTGCCAGTAGTGCCAGCGCAGGGAACACAAACTATGGCTACACCTTC
TRBJ2-2 | many | TRBV6-2/TRBV6-3 | - | 15 | CASSSETYNTGELFF | TGTGCCAGCAGTTCGGAAACTTATAACACCGGGGAGCTGTTTTTT
TRBJ1-1 | many | TRBV6-2/TRBV6-3 | - | 16 | CASSYQAGHPNTEAFF | TGTGCCAGCAGTTACCAGGCGGGACACCCGAACACTGAAGCTTTCTTT
TRBJ2-3 | many | TRBV15 | TRBD1 | 16 | CATSVGQGARTDTQYF | TGTGCCACCAGCGTGGGCCAGGGGGCGCGTACAGATACGCAGTATTTT
TRBJ2-6 | many | TRBV28 | TRBD1 | 15 | CASSYGQGAGDVLTF | TGTGCCAGCTCCTATGGACAGGGGGCTGGAGACGTCCTGACTTTC
TRBJ2-6 | many | TRBV7-2 | TRBD1 | 21 | CASSPRDILRDRPSGANVLTF | TGTGCCAGCAGCCCCCGTGATATTTTGCGGGACAGGCCCTCTGGGGCCAACGTCCTGACTTTC
TRBJ2-5 | many | TRBV5-5 | TRBD2 | 14 | CASSQRTREETQYF | TGTGCCAGCAGCCAAAGGACTAGAGAAGAGACCCAGTACTTC
TRBJ2-5 | many | TRBV28 | TRBD1 | 15 | CASGVRGQGSETQYF | TGTGCCAGCGGGGTTAGGGGACAGGGTTCCGAGACCCAGTACTTC